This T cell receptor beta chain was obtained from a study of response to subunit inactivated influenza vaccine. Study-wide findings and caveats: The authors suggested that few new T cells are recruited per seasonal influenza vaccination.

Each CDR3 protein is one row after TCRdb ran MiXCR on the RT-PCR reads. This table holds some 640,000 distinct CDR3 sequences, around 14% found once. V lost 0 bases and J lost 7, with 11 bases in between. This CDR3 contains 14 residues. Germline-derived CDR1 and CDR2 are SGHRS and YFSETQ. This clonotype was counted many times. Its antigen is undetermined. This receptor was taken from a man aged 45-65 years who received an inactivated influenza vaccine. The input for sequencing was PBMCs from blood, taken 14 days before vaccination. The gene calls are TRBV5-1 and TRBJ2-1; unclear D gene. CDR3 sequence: CASSLAVAENEQFF. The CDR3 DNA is TGCGCCAGCAGCTTGGCCGTTGCTGAGAATGAGCAGTTCTTC.